A single sample is the source of the 2 T cell receptor beta chains below, sequenced in a study of CDR3 diversity in severe acne. Each CDR3 protein gets one entry after TCRdb re-called the PCR reads with MiXCR. This table has around 100,000 distinct CDR3 sequences, under 60% appearing once. The sequenced material came from blood. Receptor source: a male donor with acne.

This clonotype qualifies as medium-sized. This chain joins TRBV4-3 and TRBJ2-5; D is uncertain. V was trimmed by 0 bases and J by 4 bases, leaving 12 bases between them. The CDR3 has 15 amino acids. From germline, CDR1 is LGHNA and CDR2 YSLEER. The CDR3 here is CASSQEFRPPETQYF. CDR3 nucleotides: TGCGCCAGCAGCCAAGAGTTCAGACCTCCAGAGACCCAGTACTTC.

The chain links TRBV7-9 to TRBJ2-5; 7 bases are shared with TRBD2. CDR3 length equals 15 residues. The junction had 8 bases not matched to a gene; V was cut back by 6 bases and J by 1 base. Germline CDR1 reads SEHNR; CDR2 reads FQNEAQ (reference sequence). In nucleotides, the CDR3 is TGTGCCAGCAGTTCAACGGCTAGCGGCCAAGAGACCCAGTACTTC. This codes for CASSSTASGQETQYF.